Shown below are 30 T cell receptor beta chains from a single sample sequenced in a study of T cell responses to AZD1222 COVID-19 vaccine. Profiled with immunoSEQ multiplex PCR; TCRdb holds only in-frame clones, not every one. The sample includes 170,000 or so clones, 88% seen only once; the top ten take approximately 10%. Here the sequenced sample was peripheral blood, taken 28 days after the second AZD1222 dose. These receptor sequences come from an adult who received the AZD1222 COVID-19 vaccine.

This chain connects TRBV10-3 to TRBJ2-5, with 7 bases matching TRBD2. CDR3 length: 13 residues. With V trimmed by 9 bases and J by 3 bases, 7 bases remained unmatched. Germline CDR1 is ENHRY and CDR2 is SYGVKD. CDR3 loop: CAIKPSGKETQYF. In nucleotides, the CDR3 is TGTGCCATTAAGCCCAGCGGGAAAGAGACCCAGTACTTC.

The chain combines TRBV4-1 with TRBJ2-6; the D is unclear. V lost 1 base, J lost 2 bases, and 6 bases lay in between. Germline V gene data show CDR1 as MGHRA and CDR2 as YSYEKL. The CDR3 has 15 residues. CDR3 DNA sequence: TGCGCCAGCAGCCAAGGAGGCACTGGGGCCAACGTCCTGACTTTC. Translated, it gives CASSQGGTGANVLTF.

The CDR3 DNA reads as TGTGCCAGCAGTTTAGAAGGAGGGGGCTGGAGAGGCTACACCTTC. As protein: CASSLEGGGWRGYTF. This rearrangement joins TRBV28 to TRBJ1-2; 7 bases agree with TRBD1. V shed 2 bases, J shed 8 bases, and the junction held 11 bases outside the gene matches. CDR1 and CDR2 (germline): MDHEN, SYDVKM. This CDR3 is 15 amino acids long.

Details on this clone: One junction end does not reproduce the germline sequence, and a read error may be involved. The V and J genes are TRBV7-2 and TRBJ2-2; 8 bases match TRBD1. Per the germline V gene, CDR1 is SGHTA and CDR2 is FQGNSA. The CDR3 has 15 amino acids. The CDR3 nucleotides are TGTGCCAGCAGGTCCAGGACAGGGAACGCCGGGGAGCTGTTTTTT. It codes for CASRSRTGNAGELFF.

V usage is TRBV24-1 and J usage is TRBJ2-1, with 12 nucleotides matching TRBD1. V shed 7 bases, J shed 14 bases, and the junction held 8 bases outside the gene matches. CDR1 and CDR2 (germline): KGHDR, SFDVKD. The CDR3 has 13 residues. CDR3 sequence reads: CATSEGQGAREFF. Here the CDR3 DNA reads TGTGCCACCAGCGAGGGACAGGGGGCTAGGGAGTTCTTC.

This chain uses TRBV2 with TRBJ1-5; 8 bases agree with TRBD1. Germline lookup yields CDR1 SNHLY and CDR2 FYNNEI. Unmatched junction bases numbered 9, after V lost 5 bases and J lost 6 bases. The CDR3 has 15 residues. CDR3 region: CASSSSTGEVQPQHF. In DNA form, the CDR3 reads TGTGCCAGCAGTAGTTCGACAGGGGAGGTTCAGCCCCAGCATTTT.

The chain combines TRBV6-5 with TRBJ1-6, with D unclear. The V gene lost 6 bases and the J gene lost 1 base, with 4 bases spanning the gap. CDR1 and CDR2 (germline): MNHEY, SVGAGI. This CDR3 contains 13 residues. The CDR3 loop is CASRESYNSPLHF. For the CDR3, the DNA is TGTGCCAGCAGGGAGTCCTATAATTCACCCCTCCACTTT.

The chain has TRBV29-1 and TRBJ2-7, with TRBD2 matching 7 bases. The germline V gene encodes CDR1 SQVTM and CDR2 ANQGSEA. The ends lost 4 bases at V and 2 bases at J; junction bases unmatched: 5. The CDR3 has 13 residues. This CDR3 reads CSVGPGTTYEQYF. CDR3 in DNA: TGCAGCGTTGGTCCGGGGACTACCTACGAGCAGTACTTC.

This clone occurred a few times. The J gene is TRBJ2-3, the V gene TRBV6-6; no definite D call. With 2 bases removed from V and 5 bases from J, the gap between germline ends came to 8 bases. The length of the CDR3 is 13 residues. Germline loops: CDR1 MNHNY, CDR2 SVGAGI (reference sequence). Written as DNA, the CDR3 is TGTGCCAGCAGTTACGTGGCCCGAGATACGCAGTATTTT. Amino acids: CASSYVARDTQYF.

The chain uses TRBV6-5 and TRBJ2-3; 8 positions match TRBD1. The V segment lost 4 bases and the J segment 5 bases; nucleotides outside the gene matches: 11. The CDR3 contains 16 residues. Germline lookup yields CDR1 MNHEY and CDR2 SVGAGI. This CDR3 is CASSSPPGGEGDTQYF. The CDR3 region has the DNA TGTGCCAGCAGTTCCCCCCCAGGGGGCGAAGGAGATACGCAGTATTTT.

The rearrangement joins TRBV7-9 to TRBJ2-5; D may correspond to TRBD1 or TRBD2 (5 bases each). V was pared by 2 bases and J by 5 bases, with 15 bases between. CDR3 length: 15 residues. The germline V gene encodes CDR1 SEHNR and CDR2 FQNEAQ (reference sequence). CDR3 DNA sequence: TGTGCCAGCAGCTTAAAAGAGGGACCCCGGGAGACCCAGTACTTC. Translation: CASSLKEGPRETQYF.

The rearrangement uses TRBV7-2 and TRBJ1-1; no clear D. The CDR3 spans 11 residues. V was clipped by 3 bases and J by 6 bases, with 5 bases between them. Germline V gives CDR1 SGHTA, CDR2 FQGNSA. The CDR3 DNA sequence: TGTGCCAGCAGCTTCATTGCTGAAGCTTTCTTT. As protein: CASSFIAEAFF.

The chain is built from TRBV5-7 and TRBJ1-1, with 8 bases matching TRBD1. TRBV5-7 carries the ORF label, with uncertain function. The CDR3 has 16 amino acids. V lost 1 base and J lost 7; bases outside the gene matches: 12. The CDR3 sequence is CASSLKDREGTGEAFF. As DNA, the CDR3 is TGTGCCAGCAGCTTGAAGGACCGGGAGGGGACAGGTGAAGCTTTCTTT.

V usage is TRBV5-1 and J usage is TRBJ2-6; D possibly uses TRBD1 or TRBD2 (5 bases each). The CDR3 consists of 17 residues. Germline V gene sequence: CDR1 SGHRS, CDR2 YFSETQ. V gave up 0 bases and J gave up 0 bases, with 10 bases separating them. This chain's CDR3 is CASSLGGRLSGANVLTF. CDR3 DNA: TGCGCCAGCAGCTTGGGGGGACGCCTCTCTGGGGCCAACGTCCTGACTTTC.

V gene TRBV29-1 combines with J gene TRBJ2-2, with 7 positions matching TRBD1. The V gene end was trimmed by 4 bases and the J gene end by 4 bases; junction bases not matched to a gene: 9. CDR3 length: 15 residues. The germline V gene has CDR1 SQVTM and CDR2 ANQGSEA. The CDR3 DNA follows: TGCAGCGTTGGTTCCCGACAGGGTGGCACCGGGGAGCTGTTTTTT. Residues: CSVGSRQGGTGELFF.

The chain uses TRBV2 and TRBJ2-1, with 8 nucleotides matching TRBD1. The CDR3 is 12 residues long. Germline lookup yields CDR1 SNHLY and CDR2 FYNNEI. V shed 6 bases and J 7 bases; nucleotides not matched to a gene: 2. The CDR3 loop is CASRRTGNEQFF. The CDR3, as DNA: TGTGCCAGCAGGAGGACAGGGAATGAGCAGTTCTTC.

The table lists this clone with a few counts. V usage is TRBV3-1 (or the pseudogene TRBV3-2) and J usage is TRBJ1-2; no definite D call. This CDR3 is built from 13 residues. Germline-derived CDR1 and CDR2 are LGHDT and YNNKEL (reference sequence). V was clipped by 1 base and J by 1 base, with 4 bases between them. CDR3: CASSQARNYGYTF. CDR3 nucleotides: TGTGCCAGCAGCCAAGCCCGTAACTATGGCTACACCTTC.

This chain's CDR3 is CASSLDSPQPQHF. The CDR3 DNA reads as TGTGCCAGCAGCCTAGACAGTCCTCAGCCCCAGCATTTT. The chain couples TRBV28 to TRBJ1-5; D is perhaps TRBD1 (5 bases). The CDR3 has 13 residues. Germline-derived CDR1 and CDR2 are MDHEN and SYDVKM. Trimming took off 6 bases at V and 6 bases at J, with 12 bases between the two ends.

This chain joins TRBV29-1 and TRBJ2-1; 7 nucleotides agree with TRBD1. Trimming at V came to 2 bases and at J to 5 bases, leaving 6 bases not matched to a gene. Germline V gives CDR1 SQVTM, CDR2 ANQGSEA. The length of the CDR3 is 14 residues. The CDR3 protein is CSVERTGANNEQFF. CDR3 sequence (DNA): TGCAGCGTTGAACGGACAGGCGCAAACAATGAGCAGTTCTTC.

The chain combines TRBV4-2 with TRBJ1-2, with 8 bases matching TRBD1. The CDR3 loop spans 16 amino acids. V gave up 4 bases and J gave up 4 bases; unmatched junction bases: 11. The germline CDR1 and CDR2 sequences are LGHNA and YNFKEQ. CDR3 DNA: TGTGCCAGCAGCCCTCGACAGGGGACGGAAGGCTATGGCTACACCTTC. It specifies CASSPRQGTEGYGYTF.

The rearrangement joins TRBV9 to TRBJ1-1; D ambiguous. Between the trimmed V and J ends, which lost 4 bases and 4 bases, there was a span of 11 bases. This CDR3 is built from 13 residues. CDR1 and CDR2 (germline): SGDLS, YYNGEE. This chain's CDR3 is CASSPRVGTEAFF. The DNA for the CDR3 is TGTGCCAGCAGCCCACGGGTGGGCACTGAAGCTTTCTTT.

CDR3 amino acids: CASRGTDANNEQFF. The CDR3 DNA is TGCGCCAGCAGGGGGACGGACGCAAACAATGAGCAGTTCTTC. The J gene is TRBJ2-1, the V gene TRBV10-2, with D perhaps given as TRBD1 or TRBD2 (5 bases each). Germline CDR1 reads WSHSY; CDR2 reads SAAADI. V dropped 6 bases and J dropped 5 bases, with 14 bases sitting between them. The CDR3 consists of 14 residues.

The chain is built from TRBV9 and TRBJ1-2, with TRBD1 matching 7 bases. J lost 7 bases, V lost 3 bases, and 6 bases had no gene match. The CDR3 runs to 13 residues. The V gene's germline CDR1 is SGDLS and CDR2 YYNGEE. The CDR3 DNA is TGTGCCAGCAGCGCGACAGGGTTTATTGGCTACACCTTC. It codes for CASSATGFIGYTF.

This clone was seen more than once but under ten times. CDR3 region: CASSSRDSNYNEQFF. CDR3 DNA sequence: TGTGCCAGCAGCTCACGGGACAGTAATTACAATGAGCAGTTCTTC. This chain uses TRBV3-1 (or the pseudogene TRBV3-2) with TRBJ2-1; TRBD1 aligns across 7 bases. Germline V lookup: CDR1 LGHDT, CDR2 YNNKEL (reference sequence). The trim removed 5 bases at V and 4 bases at J, leaving 8 bases unmatched. The CDR3 has 15 amino acids.

The CDR3 sequence: CASTTELAGGTQYF. CDR3 in DNA: TGTGCCAGCACTACGGAACTAGCGGGGGGTACGCAGTATTTT. The chain is built from TRBV2 and TRBJ2-3; 12 bases agree with TRBD2. With V trimmed by 7 bases and J by 8 bases, 7 bases remained unmatched. The CDR3 is 14 residues long. Germline CDR1 reads SNHLY; CDR2 reads FYNNEI.

The chain links TRBV6-5 to TRBJ2-7, with a weak D call TRBD1 (5 bases). Germline-derived CDR1 and CDR2 are MNHEY and SVGAGI. This CDR3 is 15 amino acids long. V dropped 0 bases and J dropped 5 bases, with 14 bases sitting between them. The CDR3 spells CASSYSGPRVDEQYF. The CDR3 DNA reads TGTGCCAGCAGTTACTCAGGTCCCAGGGTCGACGAGCAGTACTTC.

This chain uses TRBV19 with TRBJ1-6; 9 bases agree with TRBD1. Losses at the gene ends were 3 bases for V and 14 bases for J; bases not matched to a gene: 11. CDR1 and CDR2 (germline): LNHDA, SQIVND (reference sequence). This CDR3 spans 15 amino acids. CDR3 residues: CASSMGTGTPVALHF. The CDR3 DNA reads TGTGCCAGTAGTATGGGGACAGGGACGCCAGTGGCCCTCCACTTT.

The chain employs TRBV9 and TRBJ1-6; D perhaps matches TRBD1 (5 bases). This CDR3 comprises 15 residues. Germline V gene data show CDR1 as SGDLS and CDR2 as YYNGEE. The ends were cut back, 4 bases at V and 6 bases at J, with 14 bases in the middle. CDR3 bases: TGTGCCAGCAGCCCCACTGGACACTTTAATTCACCCCTCCACTTT. Encoded protein: CASSPTGHFNSPLHF.

The J gene is TRBJ2-7, the V gene TRBV6-1; weak D call: TRBD1 (6 bases). The germline V gene encodes CDR1 MNHNS and CDR2 SASEGT. The CDR3 runs to 15 residues. The V end was cut by 2 bases, the J end by 0 bases, with 11 bases between. CDR3 bases: TGTGCCAGCAGTGAAATGGGGGCCCGCTCCTACGAGCAGTACTTC. Residues: CASSEMGARSYEQYF.

The chain carries TRBV14 and TRBJ1-1; D remains unclear. This CDR3 has 13 amino acids. V gave up 2 bases and J gave up 0 bases, with 4 bases separating them. Germline lookup yields CDR1 SGHDN and CDR2 FVKESK. The CDR3 bases are TGTGCCAGCAGCCAATATATGAACACTGAAGCTTTCTTT. It codes for CASSQYMNTEAFF.